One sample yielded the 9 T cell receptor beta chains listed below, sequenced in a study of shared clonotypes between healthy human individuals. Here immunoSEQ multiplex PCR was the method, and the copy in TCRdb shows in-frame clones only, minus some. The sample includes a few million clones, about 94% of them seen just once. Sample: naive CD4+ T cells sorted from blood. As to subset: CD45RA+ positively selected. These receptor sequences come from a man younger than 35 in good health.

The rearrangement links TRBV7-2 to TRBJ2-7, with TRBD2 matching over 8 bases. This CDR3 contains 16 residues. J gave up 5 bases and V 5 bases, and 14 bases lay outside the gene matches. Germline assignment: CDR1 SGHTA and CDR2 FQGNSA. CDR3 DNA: TGTGCCAGCAGCCCGGACACCGGGACTAGATTACACGAGCAGTACTTC. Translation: CASSPDTGTRLHEQYF.

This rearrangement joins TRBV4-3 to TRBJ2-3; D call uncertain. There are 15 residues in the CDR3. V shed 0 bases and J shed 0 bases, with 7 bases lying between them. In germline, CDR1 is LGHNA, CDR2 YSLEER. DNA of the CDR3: TGCGCCAGCAGCCAAGAGGCCTCAAGCACAGATACGCAGTATTTT. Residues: CASSQEASSTDTQYF.

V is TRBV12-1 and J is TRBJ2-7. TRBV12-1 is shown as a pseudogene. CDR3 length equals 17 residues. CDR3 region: CASSFRGRGDPPYEQYF. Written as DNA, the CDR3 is TGTGCCAGCAGCTTTAGAGGAAGGGGGGATCCCCCCTACGAGCAGTACTTC.

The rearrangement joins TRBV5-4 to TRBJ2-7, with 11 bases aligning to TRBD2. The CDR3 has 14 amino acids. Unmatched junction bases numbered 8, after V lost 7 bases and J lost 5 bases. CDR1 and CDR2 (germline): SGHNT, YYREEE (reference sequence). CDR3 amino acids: CASQNLAGGHEQYF. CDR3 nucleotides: TGTGCCAGCCAAAATCTAGCGGGAGGACACGAGCAGTACTTC.

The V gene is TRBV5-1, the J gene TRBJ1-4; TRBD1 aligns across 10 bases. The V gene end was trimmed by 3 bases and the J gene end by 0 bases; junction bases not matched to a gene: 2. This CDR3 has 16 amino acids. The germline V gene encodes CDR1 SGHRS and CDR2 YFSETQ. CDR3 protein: CASSSGQGSTNEKLFF. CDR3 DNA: TGCGCCAGCAGCTCGGGACAGGGGTCAACTAATGAAAAACTGTTTTTT.

DNA for the CDR3: TGTGCCAGCAGCTTAGAGCCCCCCGGGACAGGGACAGGAAGAGCTTTCTTT. It codes for CASSLEPPGTGTGRAFF. The rearrangement links TRBV11-2 to TRBJ1-1, with 9 bases that match TRBD1. The J segment lost 10 bases and the V segment lost 0 bases, leaving 15 bases of the junction unmatched. This CDR3 is 17 amino acids long. From germline, CDR1 is SGHAT and CDR2 FQNNGV.

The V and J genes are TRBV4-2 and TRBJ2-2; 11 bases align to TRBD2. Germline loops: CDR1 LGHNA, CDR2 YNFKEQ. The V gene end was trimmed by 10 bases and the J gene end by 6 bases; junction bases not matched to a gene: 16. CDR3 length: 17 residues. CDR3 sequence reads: CATSGTSGNRGAGELFF. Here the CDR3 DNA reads TGTGCCACCTCGGGGACTAGCGGTAATCGAGGGGCCGGGGAGCTGTTTTTT.

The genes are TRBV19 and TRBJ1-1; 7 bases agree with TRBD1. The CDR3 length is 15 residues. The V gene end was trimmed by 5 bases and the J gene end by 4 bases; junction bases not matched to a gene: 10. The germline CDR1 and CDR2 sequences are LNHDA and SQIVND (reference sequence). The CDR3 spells CASSPKQGKSTEAFF. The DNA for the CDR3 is TGTGCCAGTAGTCCGAAACAGGGGAAGAGCACTGAAGCTTTCTTT. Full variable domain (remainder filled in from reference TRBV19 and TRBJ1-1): DGGITQSPKYLFRKEGQNVTLSCEQNLNHDAMYWYRQDPGQGLRLIYYSQIVNDFQKGDIAEGYSVSREKKESFPLTVTSAQKNPTAFYLCASSPKQGKSTEAFFGQGTRLTVV.

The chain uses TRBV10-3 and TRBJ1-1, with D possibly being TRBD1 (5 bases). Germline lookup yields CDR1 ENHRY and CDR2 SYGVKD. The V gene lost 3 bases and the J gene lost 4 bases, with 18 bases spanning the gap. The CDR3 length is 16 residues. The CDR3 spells CAISEGASLGTTEAFF. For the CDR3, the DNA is TGTGCCATCAGTGAAGGGGCCTCACTGGGCACCACTGAAGCTTTCTTT.